This TCR beta chain was obtained from a study of blood T cell repertoires in COVID-19. Study as a whole: COVID-19 samples, acute and convalescent, were from the United States, Italy and Spain.

The table lists this clone with a few counts. Germline V gives CDR1 LGHDT, CDR2 YNNKEL (reference sequence). Trimming removed 3 bases from V and 3 bases from J, with 15 bases in between. This CDR3 region has 15 residues. TCRdb's table, derived via immunoSEQ multiplex PCR, lists solely in-frame clones and lacks some. The table lists about 190,000 clones, more than 85% of them singletons, with approximately 2.1% in the top ten. The clonotype was recovered from a man in his 70s with active or convalescent COVID-19. The specimen was peripheral blood. The rearrangement uses TRBV3-1 (or the pseudogene TRBV3-2) and TRBJ2-7, with D maybe TRBD1 (5 bases). The CDR3 sequence is CASSQGQQVNYEQYF. CDR3 coding DNA: TGTGCCAGCAGCCAGGGTCAACAGGTGAACTACGAGCAGTACTTC.